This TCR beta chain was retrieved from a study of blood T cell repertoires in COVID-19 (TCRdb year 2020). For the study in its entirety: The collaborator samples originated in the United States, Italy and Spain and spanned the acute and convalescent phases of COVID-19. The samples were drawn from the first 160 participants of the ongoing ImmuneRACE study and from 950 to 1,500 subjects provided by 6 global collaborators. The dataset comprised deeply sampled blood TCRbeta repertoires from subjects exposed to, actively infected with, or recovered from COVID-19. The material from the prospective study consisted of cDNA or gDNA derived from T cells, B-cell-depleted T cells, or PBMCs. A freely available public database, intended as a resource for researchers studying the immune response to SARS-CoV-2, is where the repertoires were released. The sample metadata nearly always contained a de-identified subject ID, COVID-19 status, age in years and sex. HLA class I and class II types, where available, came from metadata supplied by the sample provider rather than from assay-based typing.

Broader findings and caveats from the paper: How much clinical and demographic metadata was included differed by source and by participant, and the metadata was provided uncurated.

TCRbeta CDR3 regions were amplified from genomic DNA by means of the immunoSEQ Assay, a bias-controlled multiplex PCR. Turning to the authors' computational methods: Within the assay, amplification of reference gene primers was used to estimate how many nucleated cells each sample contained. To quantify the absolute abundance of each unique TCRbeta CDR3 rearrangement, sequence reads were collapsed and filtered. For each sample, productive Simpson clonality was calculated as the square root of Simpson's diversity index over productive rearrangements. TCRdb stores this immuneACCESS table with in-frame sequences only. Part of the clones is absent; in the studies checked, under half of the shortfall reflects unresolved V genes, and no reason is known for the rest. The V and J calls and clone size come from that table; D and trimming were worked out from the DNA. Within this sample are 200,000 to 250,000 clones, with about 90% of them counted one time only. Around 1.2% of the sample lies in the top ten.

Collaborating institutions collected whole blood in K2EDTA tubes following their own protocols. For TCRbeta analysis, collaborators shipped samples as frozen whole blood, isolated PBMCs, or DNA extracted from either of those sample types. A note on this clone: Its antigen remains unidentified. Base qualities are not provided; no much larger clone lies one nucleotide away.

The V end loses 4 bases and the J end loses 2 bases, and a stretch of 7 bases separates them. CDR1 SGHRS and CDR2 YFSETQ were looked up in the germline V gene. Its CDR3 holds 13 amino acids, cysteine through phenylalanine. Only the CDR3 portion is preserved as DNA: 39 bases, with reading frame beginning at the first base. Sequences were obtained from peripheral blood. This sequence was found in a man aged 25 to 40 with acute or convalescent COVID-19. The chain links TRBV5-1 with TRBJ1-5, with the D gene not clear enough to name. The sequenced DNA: TGCGCCAGCAGCCCTTCTGGCAATCAGCCCCAGCATTTT. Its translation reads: CASSPSGNQPQHF.